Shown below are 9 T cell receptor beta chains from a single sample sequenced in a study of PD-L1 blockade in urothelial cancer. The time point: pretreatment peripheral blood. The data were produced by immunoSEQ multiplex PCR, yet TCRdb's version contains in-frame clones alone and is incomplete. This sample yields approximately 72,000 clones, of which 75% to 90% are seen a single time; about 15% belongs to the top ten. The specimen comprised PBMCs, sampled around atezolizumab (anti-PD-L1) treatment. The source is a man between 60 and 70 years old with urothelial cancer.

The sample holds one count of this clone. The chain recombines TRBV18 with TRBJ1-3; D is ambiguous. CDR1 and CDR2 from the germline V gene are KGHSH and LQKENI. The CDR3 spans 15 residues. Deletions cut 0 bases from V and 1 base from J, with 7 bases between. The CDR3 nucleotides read TGTGCCAGCTCACCACCTTCCCAGTCTGGAAACACCATATATTTT. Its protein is CASSPPSQSGNTIYF.

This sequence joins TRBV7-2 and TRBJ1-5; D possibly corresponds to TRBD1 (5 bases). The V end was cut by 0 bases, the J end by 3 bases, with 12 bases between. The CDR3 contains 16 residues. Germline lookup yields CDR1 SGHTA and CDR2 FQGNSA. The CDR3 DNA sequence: TGTGCCAGCAGCTTAGCTGGGGCTTCCCCCAATCAGCCCCAGCATTTT. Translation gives CASSLAGASPNQPQHF.

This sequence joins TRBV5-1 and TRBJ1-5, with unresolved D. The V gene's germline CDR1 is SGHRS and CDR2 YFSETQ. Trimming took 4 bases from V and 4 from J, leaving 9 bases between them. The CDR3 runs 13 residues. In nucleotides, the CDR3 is TGCGCCAGCAGCACCGACGGGAATCAGCCCCAGCATTTT. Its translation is CASSTDGNQPQHF. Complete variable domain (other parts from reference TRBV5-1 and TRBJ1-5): KAGVTQTPRYLIKTRGQQVTLSCSPISGHRSVSWYQQTPGQGLQFLFEYFSETQRNKGNFPGRFSGRQFSNSRSEMNVSTLELGDSALYLCASSTDGNQPQHFGDGTRLSIL.

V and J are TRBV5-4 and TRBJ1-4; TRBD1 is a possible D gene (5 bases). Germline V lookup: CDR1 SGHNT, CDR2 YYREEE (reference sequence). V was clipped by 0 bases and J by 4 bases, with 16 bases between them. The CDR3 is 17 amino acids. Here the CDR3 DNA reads TGTGCCAGCAGCTTGGGCGACGGGGGAGGCTATAATGAAAAACTGTTTTTT. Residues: CASSLGDGGGYNEKLFF.

CDR3 residues: CASTPTSGKPYEQYF. The DNA for the CDR3 is TGCGCCAGCACTCCTACTAGCGGCAAACCCTACGAGCAGTACTTC. This chain joins TRBV10-2 and TRBJ2-7; 8 nucleotides match TRBD2. The CDR3 has 15 amino acids. Germline trimming cut 7 bases from V and 2 bases from J; bases unmatched to any gene: 10. Germline lookup yields CDR1 WSHSY and CDR2 SAAADI.

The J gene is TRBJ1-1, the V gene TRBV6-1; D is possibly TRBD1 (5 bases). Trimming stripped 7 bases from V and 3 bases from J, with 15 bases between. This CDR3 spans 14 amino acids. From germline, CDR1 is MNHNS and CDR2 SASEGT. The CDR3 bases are TGTGCCAGCACACACTCCGGGGGGGACACTGAAGCTTTCTTT. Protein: CASTHSGGDTEAFF.

The CDR3 sequence is CASSLASTVVYGYTF. As DNA, the CDR3 is TGTGCCAGCAGCTTAGCCTCCACGGTAGTCTATGGCTACACCTTC. The rearrangement joins TRBV7-2 to TRBJ1-2; D remains unclear. Between the trimmed V and J ends, which lost 0 bases and 4 bases, there was a span of 12 bases. The CDR3 sequence is 15 residues long. Germline V CDR1 and CDR2: SGHTA, FQGNSA. Variable domain in full (rest from reference TRBV7-2 and TRBJ1-2): GAGVSQSPSNKVTEKGKDVELRCDPISGHTALYWYRQSLGQGLEFLIYFQGNSAPDKSGLPSDRFSAERTGGSVSTLTIQRTQQEDSAVYLCASSLASTVVYGYTFGSGTRLTVV.

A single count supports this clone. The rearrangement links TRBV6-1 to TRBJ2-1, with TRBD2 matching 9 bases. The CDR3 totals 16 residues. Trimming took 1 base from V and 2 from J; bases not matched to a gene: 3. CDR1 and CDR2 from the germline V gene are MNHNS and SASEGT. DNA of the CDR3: TGTGCCAGCAGTGAAGAGGCTAGCGGGGCCTACAATGAGCAGTTCTTC. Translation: CASSEEASGAYNEQFF.

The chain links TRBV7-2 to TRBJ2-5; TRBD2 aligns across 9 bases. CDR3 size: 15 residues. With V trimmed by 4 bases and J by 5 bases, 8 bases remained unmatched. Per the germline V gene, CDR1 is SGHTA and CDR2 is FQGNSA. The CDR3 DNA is TGTGCCAGCAGCTGGGCGGGGGGGAGTGAGGAGACCCAGTACTTC. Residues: CASSWAGGSEETQYF.